This TCR beta chain was documented in a study of Ad26.COV2.S vaccination and SARS-CoV-2 variants. Turning to the study itself: In the COV1001 trial, the donor was in the Ad26.COV2.S arm.

Study-wide points: Vaccinees and placebo recipients showed similar non-spike TCR breadth.

The protocol was immunoSEQ multiplex PCR, while the TCRdb copy is restricted to in-frame clones and leaves out a portion. The top ten hold about 3.4% of the sample, which has roughly 380,000 clones, about nine tenths seen once. As to this clone: Its antigen remains unidentified.

This sample's treatment: about 20 received Ad26.COV2.S at low or high dose, single or two shots; about 5 received placebo; per-sample allocation not given. All samples were drawn on day 63, counting from the first vaccine or placebo injection. The source of this sequence is a person between 18 and 60 years old who received the Ad26.COV2.S COVID-19 vaccine or a placebo. Sample: peripheral blood, taken in a trial of Ad26.COV2.S vaccine versus placebo.

CDR3 sequence reads: CASGRWASANTGELFF. The CDR3 DNA is TGCGCCAGCGGTCGATGGGCTAGCGCGAACACCGGGGAGCTGTTTTTT. V gene TRBV5-1 combines with J gene TRBJ2-2, with D perhaps TRBD2 (6 bases). V lost 7 bases to trimming and J lost 0 bases, with 16 bases between them. The CDR3 is made up of 16 amino acids. Germline V CDR1 and CDR2: SGHRS, YFSETQ.